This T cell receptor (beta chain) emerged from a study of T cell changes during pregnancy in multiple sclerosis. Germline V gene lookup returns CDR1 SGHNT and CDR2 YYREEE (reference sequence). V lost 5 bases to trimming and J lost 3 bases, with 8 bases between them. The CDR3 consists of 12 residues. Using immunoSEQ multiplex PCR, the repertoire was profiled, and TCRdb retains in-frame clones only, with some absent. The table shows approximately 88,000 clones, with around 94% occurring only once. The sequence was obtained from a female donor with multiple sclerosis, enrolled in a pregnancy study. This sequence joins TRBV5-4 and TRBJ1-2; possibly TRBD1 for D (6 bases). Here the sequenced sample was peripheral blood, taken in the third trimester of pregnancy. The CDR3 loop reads CASRQGYYGYTF. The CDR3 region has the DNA TGTGCCAGCAGACAGGGTTACTATGGCTACACCTTC.